The 20 T cell receptor beta chains reported below all come from one sample, sequenced in a study of blood T cell repertoires in COVID-19. Produced via immunoSEQ multiplex PCR; TCRdb's table is partial and in-frame only. Of around 220,000 clones listed, over 75% were seen once; the top ten hold under 2.5%. Material for sequencing was peripheral blood. The source is a man in his forties with active or convalescent COVID-19.

J is TRBJ1-3 and V is TRBV28; D is unresolved. V was cut by 8 bases and J by 4 bases, with 12 bases left in between. CDR1 MDHEN and CDR2 SYDVKM come from the germline V gene. The CDR3 length is 13 residues. CDR3 in DNA: TGTGCCAGCGAAGGAGGGCGCGGAAACACCATATATTTT. Amino acid sequence: CASEGGRGNTIYF.

The rearrangement joins TRBV9 to TRBJ2-2; D call uncertain. This CDR3 comprises 13 residues. V shed 2 bases and J shed 5 bases, with 7 bases lying between them. Germline V CDR1 and CDR2: SGDLS, YYNGEE. CDR3 coding DNA: TGTGCCAGCAGCGTCGCCGGGACCGGGGAGCTGTTTTTT. Encoded protein: CASSVAGTGELFF.

V and J are TRBV11-2 and TRBJ1-6; D is possibly TRBD1 (5 bases). Trimming cost V 0 bases and J 6 bases, with 12 bases left between them. Germline CDR1 reads SGHAT; CDR2 reads FQNNGV. CDR3 size: 16 residues. CDR3 region: CASSLESTAINSPLHF. The CDR3 region has the DNA TGTGCCAGCAGCTTAGAGTCGACAGCGATTAATTCACCCCTCCACTTT.

The chain couples TRBV5-6 to TRBJ2-7; the D gene is possibly TRBD1 (6 bases). The CDR3 covers 13 residues. Germline V gene data show CDR1 as SGHDT and CDR2 as YYEEEE. Trimming took off 4 bases at V and 6 bases at J, with 14 bases between the two ends. The CDR3 protein is CASSPIQTGEQYF. The DNA of the CDR3 is TGTGCCAGCAGCCCAATACAGACAGGCGAGCAGTACTTC.

V and J are TRBV28 and TRBJ1-1; maybe TRBD1 (6 bases). V lost 4 bases, J lost 0 bases, and 12 bases lay in between. Germline CDR1 MDHEN, CDR2 SYDVKM. CDR3 size: 15 residues. For the CDR3, the DNA is TGTGCCAGCAGTTCTAGGACAGTCATGAACACTGAAGCTTTCTTT. This encodes CASSSRTVMNTEAFF.

The V call is TRBV5-1, the J call TRBJ2-1; the D gene is possibly TRBD2 (7 bases). The CDR3 has 15 residues. The V gene's germline CDR1 is SGHRS and CDR2 YFSETQ. The V end lost 4 bases, the J end lost 4 bases, and 15 bases lay between the germline ends. As DNA, the CDR3 is TGCGCCAGCAGCCGGGGGGACACCAAGTACAATGAGCAGTTCTTC. Protein sequence: CASSRGDTKYNEQFF.

The chain recombines TRBV27 with TRBJ1-2, with TRBD1 identical over 7 bases. V shed 3 bases, J shed 7 bases, and the junction held 11 bases outside the gene matches. The germline V gene encodes CDR1 MNHEY and CDR2 SMNVEV (reference sequence). The CDR3 extends over 15 amino acids. CDR3 in amino acids: CASSFFTGEMGGYTF. The CDR3 nucleotides are TGTGCCAGCAGTTTCTTTACAGGGGAGATGGGTGGCTACACCTTC.

The genes are TRBV19 and TRBJ1-5; 8 bases agree with TRBD1. The V segment lost 4 bases and the J segment 7 bases; nucleotides outside the gene matches: 6. The CDR3 is made up of 14 amino acids. Germline V lookup: CDR1 LNHDA, CDR2 SQIVND (reference sequence). The CDR3 DNA sequence: TGTGCCAGTAGTACACAGGGGGTAAGCCAGCCCCAGCATTTT. It is translated as CASSTQGVSQPQHF.

CDR3: CASSLGLAGAAQYF. CDR3 coding DNA: TGTGCCAGCAGCTTGGGGCTAGCGGGGGCGGCCCAGTACTTC. The chain carries TRBV5-4 and TRBJ2-5, with 10 bases aligning to TRBD2. This CDR3 is 14 amino acids long. Losses at the gene ends were 0 bases for V and 9 bases for J; bases not matched to a gene: 5. Germline V gene data show CDR1 as SGHNT and CDR2 as YYREEE (reference sequence). Supplemented by reference TRBV5-4 and TRBJ2-5, the full variable domain reads ETGVTQSPTHLIKTRGQQVTLRCSSQSGHNTVSWYQQALGQGPQFIFQYYREEENGRGNFPPRFSGLQFPNYSSELNVNALELDDSALYLCASSLGLAGAAQYFGPGTRLLVL.

This rearrangement joins TRBV24-1 to TRBJ1-2; D gene unclear. CDR3 length: 13 residues. V was pared by 3 bases and J by 5 bases, with 9 bases between. Germline loops: CDR1 KGHDR, CDR2 SFDVKD. CDR3 protein: CATSDGPWYGYTF. Written as DNA, the CDR3 is TGTGCCACCAGTGATGGCCCCTGGTATGGCTACACCTTC.

The genes are TRBV5-1 and TRBJ2-7, with D possibly being TRBD2 (6 bases). In germline, CDR1 is SGHRS, CDR2 YFSETQ. The V and J ends lost 4 bases and 2 bases respectively, with 22 bases between them. This CDR3 has 17 residues. CDR3 sequence reads: CASSPTGGLAPAYEQYF. CDR3 nucleotides: TGCGCCAGCAGCCCTACCGGGGGATTGGCCCCCGCCTACGAGCAGTACTTC. The whole variable domain, remainder taken from reference TRBV5-1 and TRBJ2-7, is KAGVTQTPRYLIKTRGQQVTLSCSPISGHRSVSWYQQTPGQGLQFLFEYFSETQRNKGNFPGRFSGRQFSNSRSEMNVSTLELGDSALYLCASSPTGGLAPAYEQYFGPGTRLTVT.

The chain links TRBV19 to TRBJ1-2; D perhaps matches TRBD1 (6 bases). The V end was cut by 9 bases, the J end by 7 bases, with 15 bases between. The CDR3 runs 12 residues. Germline-derived CDR1 and CDR2 are LNHDA and SQIVND (reference sequence). CDR3 sequence: CASLQGTTGYTF. The CDR3 DNA is TGTGCCAGCTTACAGGGCACTACTGGCTACACCTTC. The full variable domain, with the rest looked up from reference TRBV19 and TRBJ1-2, is DGGITQSPKYLFRKEGQNVTLSCEQNLNHDAMYWYRQDPGQGLRLIYYSQIVNDFQKGDIAEGYSVSREKKESFPLTVTSAQKNPTAFYLCASLQGTTGYTFGSGTRLTVV.

CDR3 protein: CATSDLLREDTQYF. CDR3 DNA sequence: TGTGCCACCAGTGATTTGCTCAGGGAAGATACGCAGTATTTT. The V call is TRBV24-1, the J call TRBJ2-3; tentatively, D is TRBD1 (5 bases). This CDR3 comprises 14 residues. V was shortened by 0 bases and J by 5 bases, with 8 bases between the two germline ends. Germline assignment: CDR1 KGHDR and CDR2 SFDVKD.

J is TRBJ1-5 and V is TRBV18, with TRBD1 as a possible D gene (5 bases). There are 15 residues in the CDR3. Germline assignment: CDR1 KGHSH and CDR2 LQKENI. V was trimmed by 2 bases and J by 5 bases, leaving 13 bases between them. CDR3 loop: CASSPGAGVDQPQHF. The CDR3 DNA sequence: TGTGCCAGCTCACCAGGGGCAGGTGTGGATCAGCCCCAGCATTTT.

This chain uses TRBV5-1 with TRBJ1-3, with D possibly being TRBD1 (5 bases). V was pared by 0 bases and J by 7 bases, with 14 bases between. This CDR3 is 15 amino acids long. Germline V CDR1 and CDR2: SGHRS, YFSETQ. The DNA of the CDR3 is TGCGCCAGCAGCTTGGCAGGGACTCGAGGGAACACCATATATTTT. Its protein is CASSLAGTRGNTIYF.

V is TRBV5-4 and J is TRBJ2-2; a weak D match, TRBD2 (6 bases). This CDR3 is built from 15 residues. V lost 3 bases, J lost 6 bases, and 15 bases lay in between. Germline V lookup: CDR1 SGHNT, CDR2 YYREEE (reference sequence). The CDR3 DNA follows: TGTGCCAGCAGCTATGGGGGGATTATGGCCGGGGAGCTGTTTTTT. Amino acids: CASSYGGIMAGELFF.

The CDR3 bases are TGTGCCTGGAGTGTACAAGACAGTCACGGCTACACCTTC. The encoded protein is CAWSVQDSHGYTF. The chain couples TRBV30 to TRBJ1-2, with a weak D call TRBD1 (5 bases). In germline, CDR1 is GTSNPN, CDR2 SVGIG (reference sequence). V lost 0 bases and J lost 8, with 13 bases in between. The CDR3 has 13 amino acids.

This clone was seen only a few times. The rearrangement links TRBV5-1 to TRBJ1-2; 9 bases are shared with TRBD1. The CDR3 sequence is 15 residues long. The V segment lost 3 bases and the J segment 3 bases; nucleotides outside the gene matches: 6. Germline CDR1 and CDR2: SGHRS and YFSETQ. CDR3 loop: CASSWGTGIDYGYTF. The DNA of the CDR3 is TGCGCCAGCAGCTGGGGGACAGGGATTGACTATGGCTACACCTTC.

The rearrangement links TRBV6-6 to TRBJ1-5; D remains unclear. Between the trimmed V and J ends, which lost 8 bases and 5 bases, there was a span of 13 bases. CDR1 and CDR2 (germline): MNHNY, SVGAGI (reference sequence). The length of the CDR3 is 13 residues. CDR3 sequence: CASGSLRDQPQHF. The DNA of the CDR3 is TGTGCCAGCGGCTCTCTACGGGATCAGCCCCAGCATTTT.

The chain joins TRBV5-1 to TRBJ1-4, with TRBD1 as a possible D gene (6 bases). V was trimmed by 0 bases and J by 3 bases, leaving 9 bases between them. Germline lookup yields CDR1 SGHRS and CDR2 YFSETQ. The length of the CDR3 is 15 residues. The CDR3, as DNA: TGCGCCAGCAGCTTGGTGGGGGCGGCTAATGAAAAACTGTTTTTT. The encoded protein is CASSLVGAANEKLFF.